This T cell receptor beta chain was sequenced in a study of cytotoxic CD8 clonotypes in ibrutinib-treated CLL (dated by TCRdb to 2020 to 2022). Notes on the research overall: The cohort included around 15 treatment-naive and approximately twelve relapsed/refractory patients; about 17 were IGHV unmutated. Longitudinal samples were available for about 30% of the roughly 86 trial participants. Response samples were obtained after a median of 12 months of treatment, with a range of roughly 6 to 40 months. On average, each sample had some 250,000 productive templates and 96,000 or so productive rearrangements. Cryopreserved peripheral blood mononuclear cells were obtained prior to treatment, at the time of response, and at either disease progression or sustained remission. All remission and progressive disease samples were collected while patients were still receiving ibrutinib. Responses were partial in some 24 patients and complete in 2; after median roughly 69 months follow-up, around 15 stayed in remission and approximately 12 progressed.

Here is what the overall study found, with its caveats: Public clonotypes were found to be uncommon and were observed to contract or remain stable during treatment; the increase in clonality was shown to reflect expansion of private clonotypes at ibrutinib response. Baseline clonality exceeded that of age-matched healthy donors and correlated strongly with circulating CD8+ T-cell counts. At ibrutinib response clonality went up, during sustained remission it held steady, and at progression it dropped back toward baseline. Sustained-remission and progressing patients did not have matched sampling times, and lymph node repertoires were not examined.

V gives up 3 bases and J gives up 6 bases, and the segment between their germline ends measures 15 bases. The CDR3 holds 14 amino acids from the cysteine to the phenylalanine. Here the CDR3 DNA is all that survives: 42 bases in frame from base 1. As encoded in the germline V gene (reference sequence), CDR1 is LNHDA while CDR2 is SQIVND. This clone appeared once. The specificity of this receptor is unknown. No base qualities exist here, and no much larger clone lies one base off it. The time point label for this specimen denotes: progressive disease on ibrutinib. For TCR beta library preparation, roughly 2 micrograms of genomic DNA were isolated from cryopreserved PBMCs. Longitudinal blood samples from CLL patients on ibrutinib monotherapy underwent high-throughput TCR beta sequencing. The patients were enrolled in a single-center, open-label phase 2 trial of ibrutinib monotherapy. A MiSeq instrument was used for deep resolution sequencing, which targeted depths ranging from 1 in 1 million up to 1 in 200,000 T cells, with coverage averaging 10x for each clonotype. The immunoSEQ hsTCRB Kit was used to generate TCR beta libraries. The published analysis was carried out like this. The data were analyzed with ImmunoSEQ Analyzer and ImmunoSEQ Data Assistant, and V, D and J gene assignments followed IMGT definitions. Clonality, with values ranging from 0 to 1, was calculated as one minus the normalized Shannon entropy of productive rearrangement frequencies. Public clonotype analysis was restricted to overrepresented clonotypes comprising at least 0.05% of each patient's repertoire. Approximately 14 age-matched healthy donor repertoires from immuneACCESS were used as controls for clonality. In TCRdb, the immuneACCESS table is reduced to in-frame sequences with V and J assigned. These tables do not hold every clone; where another copy was compared, an unresolved V gene accounts for under half, and the others remain unexplained. D and trimming come from the DNA, and the V and J calls and clone size come from that table. The sample yields 250,000 to 350,000 clones; 70% to 80% were counted once. The ten largest clones represent about 5% of the sample.

Sequenced material: PBMCs, taken at disease progression, from a patient treated with ibrutinib. This chain is built from TRBV19 and TRBJ2-7; the D gene assignment is perhaps TRBD1 or TRBD2, with each matching 7 bases. This receptor was obtained from a human donor with chronic lymphocytic leukemia. Read as DNA, the sequence is TGTGCCAGTAGTATCGGGGGGAACAGGGGCGAGCAGTACTTC. It is translated as CASSIGGNRGEQYF.